Presented here are 20 T cell receptor beta chains from one specimen sequenced in a study of cytomegalovirus exposure and HLA in healthy donors. PCR primers comprised 60 Vbeta and 13 Jbeta primers. The protocol was immunoSEQ multiplex PCR, while the TCRdb copy is restricted to in-frame clones and leaves out a portion. The sample holds roughly 140,000 clones, around 80% seen once. The specimen was PBMCs. The receptors shown here come from a man aged 35 to 55 in good health and CMV-seropositive.

In this sample, this clone turned up once. The chain combines TRBV7-9 with TRBJ2-1; 11 bases fit TRBD2. Losses at the gene ends were 5 bases for V and 6 bases for J; bases not matched to a gene: 9. The CDR3 loop spans 16 amino acids. Germline lookup yields CDR1 SEHNR and CDR2 FQNEAQ (reference sequence). The CDR3: CASSPRLAGNINEQFF. The CDR3 DNA reads as TGTGCCAGCAGCCCACGACTAGCGGGGAATATCAATGAGCAGTTCTTC.

The chain joins TRBV4-3 to TRBJ1-4; no firm D call. Germline loops: CDR1 LGHNA, CDR2 YSLEER. CDR3 length: 18 amino acids. The V gene lost 1 base and the J gene lost 5 bases, with 20 bases spanning the gap. The CDR3 sequence is CASSQGSLRAWRNEKLFF. The CDR3 nucleotides are TGCGCCAGCAGCCAAGGATCTCTTAGGGCCTGGAGGAATGAAAAACTGTTTTTT.

This clone has a handful of counts. The chain combines TRBV29-1 with TRBJ1-1; D possibly corresponds to TRBD1 (5 bases). Germline V gene lookup returns CDR1 SQVTM and CDR2 ANQGSEA. The CDR3 is 11 residues long. Trimming left V 6 bases short and J 8 bases short, with 13 bases between. The CDR3 DNA is TGCAGCGTCCCTAGGGGTGCGGAAGCTTTCTTT. It encodes CSVPRGAEAFF.

This chain joins TRBV5-4 and TRBJ2-2; 11 nucleotides line up with TRBD2. Per the germline V gene, CDR1 is SGHNT and CDR2 is YYREEE (reference sequence). V was pared by 1 base and J by 6 bases, with 8 bases of the junction left unmatched. The CDR3 sequence is 17 residues long. As DNA, the CDR3 is TGTGCCAGCAGCTTGACCAAACTAGCGGGAGCGTCCGGGGAGCTGTTTTTT. Translating it yields CASSLTKLAGASGELFF.

The chain employs TRBV4-2 and TRBJ1-1; D perhaps matches TRBD1 (6 bases). The germline V gene has CDR1 LGHNA and CDR2 YNFKEQ. The CDR3 spans 15 residues. V dropped 3 bases and J dropped 1 base, with 12 bases sitting between them. This CDR3 is CASSQDLQGNTEAFF. The CDR3 DNA reads TGTGCCAGCAGCCAGGACCTACAGGGGAACACTGAAGCTTTCTTT.

This chain joins TRBV2 and TRBJ1-2; weak D call: TRBD1 (6 bases). Trimming pared 4 bases from V and 8 bases from J, leaving 20 bases between. Germline CDR1 SNHLY, CDR2 FYNNEI. This CDR3 has 15 amino acids. The CDR3 spells CASSGGGGRGKGYTF. DNA of the CDR3: TGTGCCAGCAGTGGGGGCGGGGGCCGGGGGAAGGGCTACACCTTC.

The chain uses TRBV11-1 and TRBJ2-3; 10 bases match TRBD2. The CDR3 length is 14 residues. From germline, CDR1 is SGHAT and CDR2 FQDESV (reference sequence). The V segment lost 5 bases and the J segment 7 bases; nucleotides outside the gene matches: 6. CDR3 residues: CASSPTSGVYTQYF. CDR3 coding DNA: TGTGCCAGCAGCCCTACTAGCGGGGTATATACGCAGTATTTT.

The V and J genes are TRBV9 and TRBJ1-2, with 9 bases aligning to TRBD1. V lost 3 bases, J lost 7 bases, and 10 bases stayed unmatched. CDR3 length: 15 residues. Per germline, CDR1 SGDLS and CDR2 YYNGEE. The CDR3 nucleotides are TGTGCCAGCAGCGGCAATTTCCGGGACAGGGCTGGCTACACCTTC. Its translation: CASSGNFRDRAGYTF.

This clone was observed a single time. The chain has TRBV18 and TRBJ2-1; no clear D. With 3 bases removed from V and 6 bases from J, the gap between germline ends came to 3 bases. The CDR3 spans 11 residues. Germline V gene data show CDR1 as KGHSH and CDR2 as LQKENI. The CDR3 is CASSPSNEQFF. The DNA for the CDR3 is TGTGCCAGCTCACCGAGCAATGAGCAGTTCTTC.

As concerns this clone: As the CDR3 is not closed by the conserved phenylalanine or tryptophan, this likely results from a read error. This sequence joins TRBV19 and TRBJ1-1, with D perhaps matching TRBD1 (6 bases). With 9 bases removed from V and 5 bases from J, the gap between germline ends came to 19 bases. CDR3 size: 14 residues. Germline-derived CDR1 and CDR2 are LNHDA and SQIVND (reference sequence). CDR3 bases: TGTGCCAGCCTAGGGGGACAAATAAGGACTGAAGCTTTCCTT. Protein sequence: CASLGGQIRTEAFL.

The J gene is TRBJ1-1, the V gene TRBV29-1, with unresolved D. The germline CDR1 and CDR2 sequences are SQVTM and ANQGSEA. The CDR3 runs 13 residues. Trimming took 6 bases from V and 1 from J, leaving 12 bases between them. As DNA, the CDR3 is TGCAGCGTAACAAAGAGCGAGAACACTGAAGCTTTCTTT. It codes for CSVTKSENTEAFF.

The rearrangement joins TRBV25-1 to TRBJ2-7; a possible D gene is TRBD1 (5 bases). The CDR3 has 14 amino acids. V was trimmed by 5 bases and J by 3 bases, leaving 14 bases between them. Germline CDR1 MGHDK, CDR2 SYGVNS. The DNA of the CDR3 is TGTGCCAGCAGTAGGAGACAGACAGACTACGAGCAGTACTTC. As protein: CASSRRQTDYEQYF.

The chain combines TRBV4-3 with TRBJ2-7, with 9 bases lining up with TRBD1. Germline CDR1 reads LGHNA; CDR2 reads YSLEER. The CDR3 has 16 amino acids. V shed 4 bases and J 2 bases; nucleotides not matched to a gene: 9. CDR3 residues: CASSRGTGGLPYEQYF. CDR3 bases: TGCGCCAGCAGCCGCGGAACAGGGGGCTTGCCCTACGAGCAGTACTTC.

The rearrangement links TRBV19 to TRBJ1-1, with unresolved D. Germline V CDR1 and CDR2: LNHDA, SQIVND (reference sequence). The V and J ends lost 6 bases and 2 bases respectively, with 10 bases between them. This CDR3 has 13 residues. DNA for the CDR3: TGTGCCAGTAGCCTCATACAAAACACTGAAGCTTTCTTT. Translating it yields CASSLIQNTEAFF.

This chain joins TRBV10-1 and TRBJ2-7; 9 nucleotides match TRBD1. J lost 2 bases, V lost 6 bases, and 2 bases had no gene match. There are 13 residues in the CDR3. Germline CDR1 is WNHNN and CDR2 is SYGVQD (reference sequence). This chain's CDR3 is CASSRQGAYEQYF. CDR3 bases: TGCGCCAGCAGCCGACAGGGGGCCTACGAGCAGTACTTC.

The chain recombines TRBV5-4 with TRBJ2-2; 8 bases agree with TRBD1. J gave up 5 bases and V 1 base, and 10 bases lay outside the gene matches. Germline CDR1 and CDR2: SGHNT and YYREEE (reference sequence). The CDR3 has 17 residues. CDR3 DNA sequence: TGTGCCAGCAGCTTGAGTGGCAGGGGGCGCAGAACCGGGGAGCTGTTTTTT. Translated, it gives CASSLSGRGRRTGELFF.

The CDR3 region is CASNFFGGSTDTQYF. As DNA, the CDR3 is TGTGCCAGCAATTTCTTTGGCGGCAGCACAGATACGCAGTATTTT. This chain joins TRBV6-5 and TRBJ2-3; D call uncertain. The CDR3 extends over 15 amino acids. Trimming removed 7 bases at V and 0 bases at J, with 14 bases between. CDR1 is MNHEY, CDR2 SVGAGI, per germline.

The rearrangement links TRBV7-9 to TRBJ2-3, with D maybe TRBD1 (6 bases). The CDR3 covers 16 residues. CDR1 SEHNR and CDR2 FQNEAQ come from the germline V gene (reference sequence). V gave up 5 bases and J gave up 5 bases, with 20 bases separating them. The CDR3 coding sequence is TGTGCCAGCAGCCCCGCGCAGGGGACCGTCGGAGATACGCAGTATTTT. Translation gives CASSPAQGTVGDTQYF.

The chain combines TRBV29-1 with TRBJ1-2, with D tentatively TRBD1 (6 bases). Trimming shortened V by 5 bases and J by 8 bases, and 18 bases separated the two germline ends. Germline V gene lookup returns CDR1 SQVTM and CDR2 ANQGSEA. The CDR3 sequence is 13 residues long. The CDR3 region is CSVKAVVGGGYTF. The CDR3 region has the DNA TGCAGCGTTAAGGCGGTGGTTGGGGGCGGCTACACCTTC.

V usage is TRBV14 and J usage is TRBJ1-1, with 11 bases matching TRBD1. Trimming removed 4 bases from V and 4 bases from J; junction bases left unmatched: 5. The germline gives CDR1 SGHDN, CDR2 FVKESK. CDR3 length: 15 amino acids. The CDR3 region is CASSLFGTGGTEAFF. The DNA for the CDR3 is TGTGCCAGCAGCCTTTTCGGGACAGGGGGCACTGAAGCTTTCTTT.